The present TCR beta chain was sequenced within a study of a mutant IDH1 vaccine in newly diagnosed glioma. In regard to this clone: The antigen is undetermined.

There are 13 residues in the CDR3. Germline V gives CDR1 MNHEY, CDR2 SVGAGI. J lost 3 bases, V lost 5 bases, and 4 bases had no gene match. Data came from immunoSEQ multiplex PCR; TCRdb stores just in-frame clones and leaves some out. The repertoire includes 35,000 to 45,000 clones, over 70% of them detected once, and about 6.3% sits in the top ten. Time point denoted: week 23, last vaccination. Each vaccine dose was 300 ug of mutant IDH1 20-mer peptide, with topical imiquimod. This chain connects TRBV6-5 to TRBJ2-7; 7 bases fit TRBD2. The sequences come from PBMCs, collected from a glioma patient whose treatment included an IDH1 peptide vaccine. The origin of this receptor is a middle-aged woman with glioma. Some clones in this sample may be carry-over from other donors' samples. Here the CDR3 reads CASSEAGNYEQYF. The CDR3 bases are TGTGCCAGCAGTGAAGCGGGGAACTACGAGCAGTACTTC.